The 8 T cell receptor beta chains reported below all come from one sample, sequenced in a study of CD4 T cells in relation to SARS-CoV-2 and coronaviruses (dated by TCRdb to the early 2020s). CD4+ T cells from unexposed donors were collected before the COVID-19 pandemic (2011-2018). Following 10 days of culture, the EasySep CD4+ T cell isolation kit was used to isolate CD4+ T cells. Library method: the immunoSEQ multiplex PCR assay. TCRdb took over this immuneACCESS table, retaining in-frame rearrangements with V and J assigned. Such tables are incomplete; in checked studies, under half of the missing clones stem from an unresolved V gene, and the remainder is unexplained. A total of about 18,000 clones appear in this sample, roughly 77% of them only once. The ten largest clones take up roughly 29% of the sample. What these receptors recognize is not known. The sample comprised CD4+ T cells from PBMCs, cultured in vitro. These receptors came from a human donor in good health.

This clone has just a few counts. The CDR3 is CASSSRTDSPLHF. The CDR3 coding sequence is TGTGCCAGCAGCTCAAGGACAGATTCACCCCTCCACTTT. This chain links TRBV11-1 with TRBJ1-6; tentatively, D is TRBD1 (6 bases). V was pared by 4 bases and J by 8 bases, with 9 bases between. Germline lookup yields CDR1 SGHAT and CDR2 FQDESV (reference sequence). This CDR3 spans 13 amino acids. Based on the CDR3 plus reference TRBV11-1 and TRBJ1-6, the full variable domain is EAEVAQSPRYKITEKSQAVAFWCDPISGHATLYWYRQILGQGPELLVQFQDESVVDDSQLPKDRFSAERLKGVDSTLKIQPAELGDSAMYLCASSSRTDSPLHFGNGTRLTVT.

The table lists this clone with a count of one. J is TRBJ2-5 and V is TRBV30; D not resolved. Trimming cost V 2 bases and J 5 bases, with 9 bases left between them. The V gene's germline CDR1 is GTSNPN and CDR2 SVGIG (reference sequence). The CDR3 has 12 residues. CDR3 DNA sequence: TGTGCCTGGAGTTCGAACGGGGAGACCCAGTACTTC. Amino acids: CAWSSNGETQYF.

This clone has only one observation. V usage is TRBV24-1 and J usage is TRBJ2-3; D not certain. The V gene lost 0 bases and the J gene lost 0 bases, with 9 bases spanning the gap. The germline V gene has CDR1 KGHDR and CDR2 SFDVKD. The CDR3 length is 16 residues. CDR3: CATSDLIRGSTDTQYF. Written as DNA, the CDR3 is TGTGCCACCAGTGATTTGATCCGCGGAAGCACAGATACGCAGTATTTT.

The CDR3 coding sequence is TGTGCCAGCTCACCCCCCGGGGGGACCTATGGCTACACCTTC. Translating gives CASSPPGGTYGYTF. V is TRBV18 and J is TRBJ1-2; D is possibly TRBD1 (5 bases). Germline CDR1 KGHSH, CDR2 LQKENI. The V gene lost 3 bases and the J gene lost 4 bases, with 12 bases spanning the gap. This CDR3 is 14 amino acids long.

V gene TRBV3-1 (or the pseudogene TRBV3-2) combines with J gene TRBJ1-3; perhaps TRBD1 as D (5 bases). V was clipped by 2 bases and J by 3 bases, with 11 bases between them. Germline values: CDR1 LGHDT, CDR2 YNNKEL (reference sequence). CDR3 length: 15 amino acids. CDR3 nucleotides: TGTGCCAGCAGCCAATCGGGCCAGGGTGGAAACACCATATATTTT. It encodes CASSQSGQGGNTIYF.

This clone was counted only a few times. V and J are TRBV15 and TRBJ2-7; weak D call: TRBD2 (6 bases). The CDR3 consists of 14 residues. With 5 bases removed from V and 6 bases from J, the gap between germline ends came to 17 bases. Germline V CDR1 and CDR2: LNHNV, YYDKDF (reference sequence). CDR3 DNA: TGTGCCACCAGCCCCATTGGAGGGATCGGCGAGCAGTACTTC. It encodes CATSPIGGIGEQYF.

In its sample, this clone was seen once. The chain recombines TRBV9 with TRBJ2-7; 7 positions agree with TRBD2. The CDR3 has 14 residues. In germline, CDR1 is SGDLS, CDR2 YYNGEE. J gave up 0 bases and V 2 bases, and 2 bases lay outside the gene matches. In DNA, the CDR3 is TGTGCCAGCAGCGTGGGACTAATCTCCTACGAGCAGTACTTC. This codes for CASSVGLISYEQYF.

V is TRBV28 and J is TRBJ1-1; D unresolved. The CDR3 runs 15 residues. The V gene's germline CDR1 is MDHEN and CDR2 SYDVKM. V lost 1 base and J lost 1, with 10 bases in between. CDR3 bases: TGTGCCAGCAGTTTATCCCCTACCTGGAACACTGAAGCTTTCTTT. Translation: CASSLSPTWNTEAFF. Combining the CDR3 with reference TRBV28 and TRBJ1-1 gives the whole variable domain DVKVTQSSRYLVKRTGEKVFLECVQDMDHENMFWYRQDPGLGLRLIYFSYDVKMKEKGDIPEGYSVSREKKERFSLILESASTNQTSMYLCASSLSPTWNTEAFFGQGTRLTVV.